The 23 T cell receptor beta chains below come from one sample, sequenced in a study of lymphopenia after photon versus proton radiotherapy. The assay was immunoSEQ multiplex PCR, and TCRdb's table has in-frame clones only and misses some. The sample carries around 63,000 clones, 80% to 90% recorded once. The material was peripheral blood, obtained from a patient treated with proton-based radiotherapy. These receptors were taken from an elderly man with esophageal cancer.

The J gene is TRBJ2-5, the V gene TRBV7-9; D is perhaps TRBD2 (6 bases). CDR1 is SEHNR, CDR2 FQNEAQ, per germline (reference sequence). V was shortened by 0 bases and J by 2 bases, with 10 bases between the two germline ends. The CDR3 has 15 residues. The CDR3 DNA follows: TGTGCCAGCAGCTTAGCGCGGAGCGGGCAAGAGACCCAGTACTTC. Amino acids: CASSLARSGQETQYF.

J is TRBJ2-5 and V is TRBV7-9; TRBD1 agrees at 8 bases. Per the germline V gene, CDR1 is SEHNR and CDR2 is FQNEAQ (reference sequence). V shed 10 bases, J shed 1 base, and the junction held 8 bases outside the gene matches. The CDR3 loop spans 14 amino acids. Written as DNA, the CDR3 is TGTGCCATACGGGACAGGAGGCTCCAAGAGACCCAGTACTTC. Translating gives CAIRDRRLQETQYF.

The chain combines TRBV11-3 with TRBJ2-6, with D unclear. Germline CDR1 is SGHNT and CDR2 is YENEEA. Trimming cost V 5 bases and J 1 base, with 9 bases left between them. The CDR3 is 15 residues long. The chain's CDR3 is CASSPRVSGANVLTF. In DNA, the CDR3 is TGTGCCAGCAGCCCGCGAGTATCTGGGGCCAACGTCCTGACTTTC.

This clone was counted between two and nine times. The CDR3 loop is CASSLFGTGGRQNIQYF. In DNA, the CDR3 is TGCGCCAGCAGCTTGTTCGGGACAGGGGGCCGTCAAAACATTCAGTACTTC. This rearrangement joins TRBV5-1 to TRBJ2-4; 12 bases are a match to TRBD1. The CDR3 loop spans 17 amino acids. V lost 1 base to trimming and J lost 5 bases; unmatched junction nucleotides: 7. The germline V gene has CDR1 SGHRS and CDR2 YFSETQ.

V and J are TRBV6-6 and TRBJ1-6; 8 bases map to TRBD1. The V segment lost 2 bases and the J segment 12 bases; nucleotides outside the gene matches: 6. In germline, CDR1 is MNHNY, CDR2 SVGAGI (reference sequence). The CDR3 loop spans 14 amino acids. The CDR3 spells CASSYPQGEGPLHF. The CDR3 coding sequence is TGTGCCAGCAGTTACCCACAGGGGGAAGGACCCCTCCACTTT.

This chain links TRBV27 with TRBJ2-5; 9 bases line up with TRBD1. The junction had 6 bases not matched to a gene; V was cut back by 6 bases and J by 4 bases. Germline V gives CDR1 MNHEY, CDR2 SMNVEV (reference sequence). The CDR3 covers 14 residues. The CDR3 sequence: CASSSDRGGETQYF. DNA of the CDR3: TGTGCCAGCAGCTCGGACAGGGGCGGAGAGACCCAGTACTTC.

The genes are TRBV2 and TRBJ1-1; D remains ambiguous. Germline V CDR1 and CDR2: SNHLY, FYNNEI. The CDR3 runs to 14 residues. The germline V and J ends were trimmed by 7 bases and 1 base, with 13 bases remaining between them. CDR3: CASTGRHSNTEAFF. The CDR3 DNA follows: TGTGCCAGCACCGGGAGACACTCGAACACTGAAGCTTTCTTT.

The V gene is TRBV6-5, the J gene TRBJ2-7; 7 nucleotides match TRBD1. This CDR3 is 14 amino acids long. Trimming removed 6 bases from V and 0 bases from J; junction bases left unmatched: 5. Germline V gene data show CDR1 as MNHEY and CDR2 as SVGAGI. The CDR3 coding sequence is TGTGCCAGCAGCTTGACAGGGAACTCCTACGAGCAGTACTTC. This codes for CASSLTGNSYEQYF.

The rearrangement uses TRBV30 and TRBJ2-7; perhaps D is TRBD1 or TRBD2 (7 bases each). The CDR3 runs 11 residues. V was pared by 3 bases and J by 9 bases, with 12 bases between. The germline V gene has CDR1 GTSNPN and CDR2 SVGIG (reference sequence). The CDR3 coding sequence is TGTGCCTGGAGCCCAGGGGGGGTGCAGTACTTC. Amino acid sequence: CAWSPGGVQYF.

DNA for the CDR3: TGCGCCAGCAGCTTGGTACCTAGTCGGAGCGGGGCAGATACGCAGTATTTT. Translation: CASSLVPSRSGADTQYF. V usage is TRBV5-1 and J usage is TRBJ2-3; the match to TRBD2 covers 7 bases. This CDR3 is built from 17 residues. V lost 0 bases to trimming and J lost 4 bases; unmatched junction nucleotides: 11. Germline assignment: CDR1 SGHRS and CDR2 YFSETQ.

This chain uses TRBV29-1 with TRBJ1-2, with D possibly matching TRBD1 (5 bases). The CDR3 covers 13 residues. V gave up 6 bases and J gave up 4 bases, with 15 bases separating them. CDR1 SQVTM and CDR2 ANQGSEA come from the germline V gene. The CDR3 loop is CSVPDGTVYGYTF. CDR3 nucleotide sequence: TGCAGCGTCCCAGACGGGACCGTCTATGGCTACACCTTC.

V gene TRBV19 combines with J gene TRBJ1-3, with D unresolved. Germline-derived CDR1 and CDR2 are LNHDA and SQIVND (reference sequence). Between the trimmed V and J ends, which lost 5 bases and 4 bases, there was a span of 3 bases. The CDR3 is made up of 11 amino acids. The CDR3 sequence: CASSEGNTIYF. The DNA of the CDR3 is TGTGCCAGTAGTGAGGGAAACACCATATATTTT.

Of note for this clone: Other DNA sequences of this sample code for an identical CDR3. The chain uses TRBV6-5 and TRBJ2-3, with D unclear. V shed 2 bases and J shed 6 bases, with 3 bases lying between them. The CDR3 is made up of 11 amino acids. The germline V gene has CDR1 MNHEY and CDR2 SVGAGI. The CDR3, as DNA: TGTGCCAGCAGTTACCTTGATACGCAGTATTTT. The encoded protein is CASSYLDTQYF.

The CDR3: CASTLDSGFYTF. The CDR3 coding sequence is TGTGCCAGCACACTGGACAGCGGGTTCTACACCTTC. V is TRBV6-5 and J is TRBJ1-2; weak D call: TRBD1 (6 bases). CDR1 and CDR2 from the germline V gene are MNHEY and SVGAGI. Trimming cost V 7 bases and J 10 bases, with 16 bases left between them. CDR3 size: 12 residues.

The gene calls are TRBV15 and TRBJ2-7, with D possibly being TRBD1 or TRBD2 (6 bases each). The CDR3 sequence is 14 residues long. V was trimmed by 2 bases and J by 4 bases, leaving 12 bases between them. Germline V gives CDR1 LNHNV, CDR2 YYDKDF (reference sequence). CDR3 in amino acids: CATSRKGGGYEQYF. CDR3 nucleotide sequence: TGTGCCACCAGCAGAAAGGGGGGAGGTTACGAGCAGTACTTC.

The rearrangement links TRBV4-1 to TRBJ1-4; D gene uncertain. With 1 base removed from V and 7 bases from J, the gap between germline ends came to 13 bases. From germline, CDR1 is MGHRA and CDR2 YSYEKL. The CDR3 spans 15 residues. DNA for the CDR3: TGCGCCAGCAGCCAAGGATACCCCCTGGGTGAAAAACTGTTTTTT. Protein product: CASSQGYPLGEKLFF.

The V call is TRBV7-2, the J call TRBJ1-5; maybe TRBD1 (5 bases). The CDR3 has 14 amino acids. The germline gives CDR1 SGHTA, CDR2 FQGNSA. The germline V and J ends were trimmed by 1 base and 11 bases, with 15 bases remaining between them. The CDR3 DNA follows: TGTGCCAGCAGCTTAGTCAGGTCCCCGGGGGCCCAGCATTTT. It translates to CASSLVRSPGAQHF.

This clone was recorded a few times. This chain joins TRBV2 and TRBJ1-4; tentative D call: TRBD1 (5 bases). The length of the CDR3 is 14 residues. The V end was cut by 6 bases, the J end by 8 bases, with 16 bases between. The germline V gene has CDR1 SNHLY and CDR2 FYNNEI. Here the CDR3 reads CASSANMRGEKLFF. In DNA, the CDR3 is TGTGCCAGCAGCGCGAATATGAGGGGAGAAAAACTGTTTTTT.

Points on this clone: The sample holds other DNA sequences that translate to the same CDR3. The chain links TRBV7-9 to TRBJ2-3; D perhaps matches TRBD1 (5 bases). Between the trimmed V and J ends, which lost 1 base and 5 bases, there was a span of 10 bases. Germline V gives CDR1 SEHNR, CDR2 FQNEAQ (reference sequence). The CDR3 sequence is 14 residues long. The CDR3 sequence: CASSLVGVGDTQYF. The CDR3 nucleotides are TGTGCCAGCAGCTTAGTAGGGGTTGGAGATACGCAGTATTTT.

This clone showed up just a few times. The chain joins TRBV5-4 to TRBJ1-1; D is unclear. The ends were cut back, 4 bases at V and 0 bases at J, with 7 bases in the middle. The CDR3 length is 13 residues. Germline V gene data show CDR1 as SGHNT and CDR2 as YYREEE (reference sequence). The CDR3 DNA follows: TGTGCCAGCAGCCCGAAGGTGAACACTGAAGCTTTCTTT. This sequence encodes CASSPKVNTEAFF.

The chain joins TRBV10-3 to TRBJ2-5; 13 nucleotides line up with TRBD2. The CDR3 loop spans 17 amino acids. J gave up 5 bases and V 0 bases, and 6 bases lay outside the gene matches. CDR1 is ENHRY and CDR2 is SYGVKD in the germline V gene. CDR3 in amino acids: CAISESSGTSGKETQYF. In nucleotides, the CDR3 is TGTGCCATCAGTGAGTCGTCAGGGACTAGCGGGAAGGAGACCCAGTACTTC.

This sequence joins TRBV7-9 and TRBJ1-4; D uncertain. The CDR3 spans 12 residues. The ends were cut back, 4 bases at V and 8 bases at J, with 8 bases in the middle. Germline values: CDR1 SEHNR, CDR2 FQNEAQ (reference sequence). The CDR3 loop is CASSSRLEKLFF. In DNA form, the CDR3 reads TGTGCCAGCAGCTCCCGTCTGGAAAAACTGTTTTTT. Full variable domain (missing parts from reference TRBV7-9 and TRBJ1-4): DTGVSQNPRHKITKRGQNVTFRCDPISEHNRLYWYRQTLGQGPEFLTYFQNEAQLEKSRLLSDRFSAERPKGSFSTLEIQRTEQGDSAMYLCASSSRLEKLFFGSGTQLSVL.

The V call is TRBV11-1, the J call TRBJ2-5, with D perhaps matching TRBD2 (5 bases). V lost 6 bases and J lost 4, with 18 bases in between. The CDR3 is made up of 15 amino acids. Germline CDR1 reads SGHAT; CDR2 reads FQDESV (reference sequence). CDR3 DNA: TGTGCCAGCAGAACGGACCCGTGGAGCGGAGAGACCCAGTACTTC. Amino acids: CASRTDPWSGETQYF.